The 21 T cell receptor beta chains below come from one sample, sequenced in a study of vaccination and CD4 T cells after COVID-19. These TCRs are of unknown antigen specificity. Treatment described: approximately nine-day PBMC culture with coronavirus spike peptide pools or control peptides (ViraFEST assay). Cultured CD4+ T cell DNA was sequenced using the Oncomine TCR Beta short-read assay. MiXCR was run by TCRdb on the PCR reads, yielding one entry per CDR3 protein. In the table there are about 5,100 distinct CDR3 sequences, around 64% of which are singletons. Sequenced sample: CD4+ T cells from blood, cultured in vitro. The receptors derive from a human donor who had recovered from COVID-19.

This chain's CDR3 is CASSARTVPRQPQHF. The CDR3 DNA follows: TGTGCCAGCAGCGCGCGGACAGTTCCCCGGCAGCCCCAGCATTTT. This chain uses TRBV6-1 with TRBJ1-5; tentative D call: TRBD1 (6 bases). V was trimmed by 6 bases and J by 7 bases, leaving 19 bases between them. The CDR3 has 15 amino acids. Germline V lookup: CDR1 MNHNS, CDR2 SASEGT.

The chain employs TRBV5-4 and TRBJ2-2; 9 positions agree with TRBD1. The CDR3 runs 17 residues. Trimming removed 4 bases from V and 6 bases from J; junction bases left unmatched: 13. Germline V gives CDR1 SGHNT, CDR2 YYREEE (reference sequence). The CDR3 is CASSPTTGTGLSGELFF. CDR3 bases: TGTGCCAGCAGCCCAACAACCGGGACAGGGCTCTCCGGGGAGCTGTTTTTT.

The chain carries TRBV4-1 and TRBJ2-7; 7 bases are shared with TRBD1. This CDR3 is built from 14 residues. Trimming took 1 base from V and 0 from J; bases not matched to a gene: 0. Germline V gene data show CDR1 as MGHRA and CDR2 as YSYEKL. CDR3 residues: CASSQGQGSYEQYF. CDR3 sequence (DNA): TGCGCCAGCAGCCAAGGACAGGGCTCCTACGAGCAGTACTTC.

A remark on this clonotype: The germline gene is not matched at one end of the junction; a read error may be the cause. The chain links TRBV12-3 or TRBV12-4 to TRBJ2-7, with D tentatively TRBD2 (6 bases). This CDR3 contains 14 residues. As DNA, the CDR3 is TGTGCCAGCAGCTTAGTTGGAGGGATCGACGAGCAGTACTTC. As protein: CASSLVGGIDEQYF.

The chain carries TRBV6-2 or TRBV6-3 and TRBJ1-5, with TRBD1 matching over 7 bases. Germline loops: CDR1 MNHEY, CDR2 SVGEGT. V trimming: 4 bases; J trimming: 6 bases; junction bases outside the gene matches: 6. This CDR3 is built from 14 residues. CDR3 nucleotides: TGTGCCAGCAGTTTACAGGGGCCGGTTCAGCCCCAGCATTTT. Protein: CASSLQGPVQPQHF.

This rearrangement joins TRBV7-8 to TRBJ2-4; 7 bases fit TRBD1. V lost 1 base and J lost 0; bases outside the gene matches: 12. There are 19 residues in the CDR3. The germline CDR1 and CDR2 sequences are SGHVS and FQNEAQ. In nucleotides, the CDR3 is TGTGCCAGCAGCTTAGACCCCGGGACAGTAATCCTAGCCAAAAACATTCAGTACTTC. Translation: CASSLDPGTVILAKNIQYF.

The sample holds one count of this clonotype. The chain links TRBV7-2 to TRBJ2-3; the match to TRBD2 covers 14 bases. Germline loops: CDR1 SGHTA, CDR2 FQGNSA. CDR3 length: 16 residues. V lost 4 bases, J lost 6 bases, and 6 bases stayed unmatched. The DNA for the CDR3 is TGTGCCAGCAGCTCACGGACTAGCGGGGGGAGGGATACGCAGTATTTT. Translating gives CASSSRTSGGRDTQYF.

The chain has TRBV11-3 and TRBJ2-5, with D possibly being TRBD1 (6 bases). The CDR3 is 12 residues long. Germline V CDR1 and CDR2: SGHNT, YENEEA. Trimming took off 6 bases at V and 3 bases at J, with 8 bases between the two ends. The chain's CDR3 is CASSEGEETQYF. DNA of the CDR3: TGTGCCAGCAGTGAGGGGGAAGAGACCCAGTACTTC.

This clonotype was picked up a small number of times. The rearrangement links TRBV2 to TRBJ1-5; D is undetermined. CDR3 length: 15 amino acids. Trimming took 7 bases from V and 1 from J, leaving 14 bases between them. Germline values: CDR1 SNHLY, CDR2 FYNNEI. DNA of the CDR3: TGTGCCAGCAACTGGAGCCGAAGCAGCAATCAGCCCCAGCATTTT. This codes for CASNWSRSSNQPQHF. Combining the CDR3 with reference TRBV2 and TRBJ1-5 gives the whole variable domain EPEVTQTPSHQVTQMGQEVILRCVPISNHLYFYWYRQILGQKVEFLVSFYNNEISEKSEIFDDQFSVERPDGSNFTLKIRSTKLEDSAMYFCASNWSRSSNQPQHFGDGTRLSIL.

The CDR3 DNA is TGTGCCAGCAGCTTGCGGCAGAATAATTCACCCCTCCACTTT. Translating it yields CASSLRQNNSPLHF. The chain has TRBV5-4 and TRBJ1-6; D unclear. Trimming left V 1 base short and J 5 bases short, with 7 bases between. Germline CDR1 reads SGHNT; CDR2 reads YYREEE (reference sequence). CDR3 size: 14 residues.

The chain carries TRBV2 and TRBJ1-4, with D perhaps matching TRBD1 (6 bases). This CDR3 comprises 15 residues. The V gene's germline CDR1 is SNHLY and CDR2 FYNNEI. V lost 6 bases and J 3 bases, leaving 14 bases between the germline ends. The CDR3 sequence is CASRDDRNANEKLFF. In DNA form, the CDR3 reads TGTGCCAGCAGAGACGACAGGAACGCTAATGAAAAACTGTTTTTT.

J is TRBJ2-2 and V is TRBV7-3, with D perhaps being TRBD1 or TRBD2 (6 bases each). Germline V gene data show CDR1 as SGHTA and CDR2 as FQGTGA. The V end lost 3 bases, the J end lost 4 bases, and 12 bases lay between the germline ends. The CDR3 runs to 15 residues. The chain's CDR3 is CASSLRGAGTGELFF. The CDR3 region has the DNA TGTGCCAGCAGCTTGAGGGGGGCCGGCACCGGGGAGCTGTTTTTT.

The gene calls are TRBV2 and TRBJ1-1; D unresolved. This CDR3 is built from 13 residues. Trimming took 4 bases from V and 1 from J, leaving 7 bases between them. Germline V gene data show CDR1 as SNHLY and CDR2 as FYNNEI. This chain's CDR3 is CASSVYGNTEAFF. In DNA, the CDR3 is TGTGCCAGCAGTGTGTACGGGAACACTGAAGCTTTCTTT.

This clonotype was seen only a few times. The chain links TRBV7-2 to TRBJ1-4, with 8 positions matching TRBD1. Germline assignment: CDR1 SGHTA and CDR2 FQGNSA. The CDR3 runs to 14 residues. V lost 5 bases, J lost 5 bases, and 4 bases stayed unmatched. CDR3 in DNA: TGTGCCAGCAGCGGACAGGGCAGAAATGAAAAACTGTTTTTT. Protein product: CASSGQGRNEKLFF.

The chain has TRBV7-9 and TRBJ2-2; 8 bases agree with TRBD1. Germline V gene lookup returns CDR1 SEHNR and CDR2 FQNEAQ (reference sequence). The CDR3 covers 15 residues. Losses at the gene ends were 1 base for V and 7 bases for J; bases not matched to a gene: 5. CDR3 nucleotide sequence: TGTGCCAGCAGCTTAGGCGCAGGGGGCCACGGGGAGCTGTTTTTT. This codes for CASSLGAGGHGELFF.

CDR3 protein: CASSRGNQPQHF. CDR3 sequence (DNA): TGTGCCAGCAGTCGGGGCAATCAGCCCCAGCATTTT. V is TRBV25-1 and J is TRBJ1-5, with D unclear. The length of the CDR3 is 12 residues. V lost 5 bases, J lost 2 bases, and 4 bases lay in between. The germline V gene encodes CDR1 MGHDK and CDR2 SYGVNS.

A few counts support this clonotype. This chain joins TRBV6-1 and TRBJ1-5; D is possibly TRBD1 (5 bases). V gave up 6 bases and J gave up 2 bases, with 11 bases separating them. CDR1 is MNHNS, CDR2 SASEGT, per germline. The CDR3 spans 14 residues. Here the CDR3 reads CASSPGRGNQPQHF. In nucleotides, the CDR3 is TGTGCCAGCAGCCCCGGCAGGGGCAATCAGCCCCAGCATTTT.

The V and J genes are TRBV20-1 and TRBJ2-3; 9 bases line up with TRBD2. The ends lost 6 bases at V and 8 bases at J; junction bases unmatched: 18. The CDR3 consists of 16 residues. CDR1 and CDR2 from the germline V gene are DFQATT and SNEGSKA (reference sequence). CDR3 sequence reads: CSAGQRGRGGGGTQYF. In DNA, the CDR3 is TGCAGTGCGGGCCAGAGGGGGCGGGGGGGCGGGGGTACGCAGTATTTT.

The CDR3 is CASSVSSGVDTQYF. The CDR3 bases are TGTGCCAGCAGCGTCTCTAGCGGGGTAGATACGCAGTATTTT. The genes are TRBV9 and TRBJ2-3; 9 bases agree with TRBD2. This CDR3 is built from 14 residues. CDR1 is SGDLS, CDR2 YYNGEE, per germline. Trimming took 2 bases from V and 5 from J; bases not matched to a gene: 3. The complete variable domain, with remaining parts taken from reference TRBV9 and TRBJ2-3, reads DSGVTQTPKHLITATGQRVTLRCSPRSGDLSVYWYQQSLDQGLQFLIQYYNGEERAKGNILERFSAQQFPDLHSELNLSSLELGDSALYFCASSVSSGVDTQYFGPGTRLTVL.

The chain carries TRBV7-9 and TRBJ1-1, with D unclear. V was trimmed by 1 base and J by 4 bases, leaving 13 bases between them. The CDR3 extends over 15 amino acids. CDR1 and CDR2 from the germline V gene are SEHNR and FQNEAQ (reference sequence). CDR3 in amino acids: CASSLGGGQATEAFF. The CDR3 nucleotides read TGTGCCAGCAGCTTAGGAGGTGGCCAGGCCACTGAAGCTTTCTTT. The whole variable domain, remainder taken from reference TRBV7-9 and TRBJ1-1, is DTGVSQNPRHKITKRGQNVTFRCDPISEHNRLYWYRQTLGQGPEFLTYFQNEAQLEKSRLLSDRFSAERPKGSFSTLEIQRTEQGDSAMYLCASSLGGGQATEAFFGQGTRLTVV.

A few counts support this clonotype. The genes are TRBV19 and TRBJ1-6; a possible D gene is TRBD1 (6 bases). Germline V lookup: CDR1 LNHDA, CDR2 SQIVND (reference sequence). V shed 5 bases and J shed 7 bases, with 18 bases lying between them. This CDR3 has 16 amino acids. This CDR3 is CASSPRQATRNSPLHF. The CDR3 DNA follows: TGTGCCAGTAGTCCACGACAGGCCACAAGAAATTCACCCCTCCACTTT.